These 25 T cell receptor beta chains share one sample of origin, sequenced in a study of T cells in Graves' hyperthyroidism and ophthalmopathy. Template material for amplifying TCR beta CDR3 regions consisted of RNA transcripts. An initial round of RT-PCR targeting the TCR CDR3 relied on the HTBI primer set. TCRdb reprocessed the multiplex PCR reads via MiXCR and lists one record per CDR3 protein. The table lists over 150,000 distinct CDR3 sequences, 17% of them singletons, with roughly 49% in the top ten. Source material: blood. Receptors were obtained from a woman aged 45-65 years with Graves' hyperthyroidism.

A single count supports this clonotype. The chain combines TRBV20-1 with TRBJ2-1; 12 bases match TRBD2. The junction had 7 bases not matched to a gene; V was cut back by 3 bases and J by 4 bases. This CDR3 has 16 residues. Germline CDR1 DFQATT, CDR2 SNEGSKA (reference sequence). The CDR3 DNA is TGCAGTGCTAGCCCTAGCGGGAGGGCCATTTACAATGAGCAGTTCTTC. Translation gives CSASPSGRAIYNEQFF.

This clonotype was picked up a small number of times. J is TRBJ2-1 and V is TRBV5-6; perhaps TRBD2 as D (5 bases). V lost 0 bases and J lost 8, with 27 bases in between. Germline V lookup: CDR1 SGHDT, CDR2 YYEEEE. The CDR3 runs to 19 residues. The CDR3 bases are TGTGCCAGCAGCTTGGAACGTGGGAGTATCTACCTTCGGAGCGATGAGCAGTTCTTC. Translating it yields CASSLERGSIYLRSDEQFF.

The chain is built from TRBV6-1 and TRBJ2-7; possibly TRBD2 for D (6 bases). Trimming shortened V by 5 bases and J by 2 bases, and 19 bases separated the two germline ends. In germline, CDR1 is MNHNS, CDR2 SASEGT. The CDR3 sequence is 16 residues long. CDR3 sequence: CASSQRDFKRPYEQYF. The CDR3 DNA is TGTGCCAGCAGTCAAAGGGACTTCAAAAGGCCCTACGAGCAGTACTTC.

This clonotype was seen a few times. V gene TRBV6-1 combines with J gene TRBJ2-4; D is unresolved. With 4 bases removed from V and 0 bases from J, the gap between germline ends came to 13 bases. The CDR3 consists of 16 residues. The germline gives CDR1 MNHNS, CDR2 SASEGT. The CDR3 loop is CASSVRAELAKNIQYF. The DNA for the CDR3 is TGTGCCAGCAGTGTAAGGGCAGAACTAGCCAAAAACATTCAGTACTTC.

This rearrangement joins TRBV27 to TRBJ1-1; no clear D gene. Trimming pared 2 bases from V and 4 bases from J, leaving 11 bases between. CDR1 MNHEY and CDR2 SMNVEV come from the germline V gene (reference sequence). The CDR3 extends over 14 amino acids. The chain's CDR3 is CASSLTGKGTEAFF. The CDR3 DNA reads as TGTGCCAGCAGTTTAACGGGGAAAGGCACTGAAGCTTTCTTT.

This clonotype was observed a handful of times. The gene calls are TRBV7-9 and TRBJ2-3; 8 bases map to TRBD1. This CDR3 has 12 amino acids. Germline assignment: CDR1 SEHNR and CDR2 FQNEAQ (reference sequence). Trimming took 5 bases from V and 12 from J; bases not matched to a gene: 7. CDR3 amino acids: CASSISTGAQYF. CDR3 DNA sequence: TGTGCCAGCAGCATATCGACAGGGGCTCAGTATTTT.

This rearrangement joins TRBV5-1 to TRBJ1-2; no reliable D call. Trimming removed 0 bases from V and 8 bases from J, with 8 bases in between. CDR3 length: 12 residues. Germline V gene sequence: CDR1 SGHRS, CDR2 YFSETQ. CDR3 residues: CASSLGSSGYTF. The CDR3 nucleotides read TGCGCCAGCAGCTTGGGGTCTTCGGGCTACACCTTC.

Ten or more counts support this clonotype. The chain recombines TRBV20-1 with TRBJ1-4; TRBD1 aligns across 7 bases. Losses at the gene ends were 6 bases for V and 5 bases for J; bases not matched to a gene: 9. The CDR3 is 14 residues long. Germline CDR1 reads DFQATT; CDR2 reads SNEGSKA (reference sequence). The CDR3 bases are TGCAGTGCAAACAGGGGCCTGACCAATGAAAAACTGTTTTTT. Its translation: CSANRGLTNEKLFF.

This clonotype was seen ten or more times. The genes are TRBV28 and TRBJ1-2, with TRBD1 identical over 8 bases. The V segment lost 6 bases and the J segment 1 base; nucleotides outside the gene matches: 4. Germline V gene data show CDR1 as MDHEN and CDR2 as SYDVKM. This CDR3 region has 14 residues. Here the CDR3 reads CASRSGGDNYGYTF. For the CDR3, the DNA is TGTGCCAGCAGATCAGGGGGCGATAACTATGGCTACACCTTC.

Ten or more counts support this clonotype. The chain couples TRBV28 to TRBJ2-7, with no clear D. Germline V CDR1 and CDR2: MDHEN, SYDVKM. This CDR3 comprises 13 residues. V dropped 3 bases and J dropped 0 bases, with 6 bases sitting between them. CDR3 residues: CASSFDTSYEQYF. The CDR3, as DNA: TGTGCCAGCAGTTTTGACACCTCCTACGAGCAGTACTTC.

For the CDR3, the DNA is TGTGCCAGCACGTCAGCGGGAGCGGACGAGCAGTACTTC. Its protein product is CASTSAGADEQYF. The V call is TRBV27, the J call TRBJ2-7, with 8 bases identical to TRBD2. This CDR3 comprises 13 residues. From germline, CDR1 is MNHEY and CDR2 SMNVEV (reference sequence). The trim removed 7 bases at V and 5 bases at J, leaving 7 bases unmatched.

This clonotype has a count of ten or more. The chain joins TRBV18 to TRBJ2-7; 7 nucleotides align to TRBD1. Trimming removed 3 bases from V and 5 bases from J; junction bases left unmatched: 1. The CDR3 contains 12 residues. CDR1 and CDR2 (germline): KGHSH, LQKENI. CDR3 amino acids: CASSPTGDEQYF. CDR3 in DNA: TGTGCCAGCTCACCTACAGGGGACGAGCAGTACTTC.

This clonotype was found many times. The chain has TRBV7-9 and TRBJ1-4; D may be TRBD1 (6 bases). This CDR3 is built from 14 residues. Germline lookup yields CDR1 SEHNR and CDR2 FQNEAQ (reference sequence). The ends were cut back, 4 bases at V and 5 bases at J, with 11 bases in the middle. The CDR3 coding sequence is TGTGCCAGCAGCTACCGACAGGACAATGAAAAACTGTTTTTT. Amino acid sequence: CASSYRQDNEKLFF.

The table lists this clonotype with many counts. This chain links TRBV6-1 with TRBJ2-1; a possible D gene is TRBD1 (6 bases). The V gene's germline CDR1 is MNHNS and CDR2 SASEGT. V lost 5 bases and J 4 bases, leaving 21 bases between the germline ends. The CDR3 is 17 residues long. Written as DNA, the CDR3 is TGTGCCAGCAGTCGCCAACAAGGCCCAGGGGTGTACAATGAGCAGTTCTTC. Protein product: CASSRQQGPGVYNEQFF.

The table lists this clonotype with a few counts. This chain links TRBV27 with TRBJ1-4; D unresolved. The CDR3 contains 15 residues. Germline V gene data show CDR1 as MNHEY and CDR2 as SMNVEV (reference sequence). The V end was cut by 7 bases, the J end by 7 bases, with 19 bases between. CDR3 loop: CASTNHRAGIEKLFF. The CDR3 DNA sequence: TGTGCCAGCACTAATCATCGGGCCGGGATTGAAAAACTGTTTTTT. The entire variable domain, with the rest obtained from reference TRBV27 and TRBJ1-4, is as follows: EAQVTQNPRYLITVTGKKLTVTCSQNMNHEYMSWYRQDPGLGLRQIYYSMNVEVTDKGDVPEGYKVSRKEKRNFPLILESPSPNQTSLYFCASTNHRAGIEKLFFGSGTQLSVL.

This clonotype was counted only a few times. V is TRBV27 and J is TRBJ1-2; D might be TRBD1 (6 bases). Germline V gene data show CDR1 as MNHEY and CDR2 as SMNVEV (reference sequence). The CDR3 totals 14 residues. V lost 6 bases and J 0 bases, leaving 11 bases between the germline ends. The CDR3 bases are TGTGCCAGCAGGCGTCAGGGGTCTAACTATGGCTACACCTTC. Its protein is CASRRQGSNYGYTF.

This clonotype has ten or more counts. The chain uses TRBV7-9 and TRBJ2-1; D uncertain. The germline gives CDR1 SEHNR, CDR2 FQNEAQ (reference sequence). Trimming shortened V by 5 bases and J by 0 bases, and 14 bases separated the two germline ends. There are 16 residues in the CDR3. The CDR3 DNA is TGTGCCAGCAGCCCTTACAGCGTTCGCTCCTACAATGAGCAGTTCTTC. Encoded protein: CASSPYSVRSYNEQFF.

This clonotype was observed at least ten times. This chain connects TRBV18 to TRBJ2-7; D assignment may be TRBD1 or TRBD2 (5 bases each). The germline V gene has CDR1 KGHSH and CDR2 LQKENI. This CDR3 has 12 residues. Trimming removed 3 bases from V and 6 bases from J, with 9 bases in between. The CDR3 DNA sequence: TGTGCCAGCTCACCCGGGACCGCCGAGCAGTACTTC. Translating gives CASSPGTAEQYF.

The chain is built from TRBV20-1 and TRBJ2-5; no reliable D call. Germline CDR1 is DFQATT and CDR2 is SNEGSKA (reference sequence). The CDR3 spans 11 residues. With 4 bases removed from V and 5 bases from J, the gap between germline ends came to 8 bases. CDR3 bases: TGCAGTGCTAAAAAGGGCGAGACCCAGTACTTC. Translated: CSAKKGETQYF.

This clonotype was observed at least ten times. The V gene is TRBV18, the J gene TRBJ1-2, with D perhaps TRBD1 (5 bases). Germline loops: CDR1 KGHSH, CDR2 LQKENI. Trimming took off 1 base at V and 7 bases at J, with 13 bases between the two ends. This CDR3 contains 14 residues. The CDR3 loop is CASSPLSRDGGYTF. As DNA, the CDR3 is TGTGCCAGCTCACCACTATCCAGGGATGGTGGCTACACCTTC.

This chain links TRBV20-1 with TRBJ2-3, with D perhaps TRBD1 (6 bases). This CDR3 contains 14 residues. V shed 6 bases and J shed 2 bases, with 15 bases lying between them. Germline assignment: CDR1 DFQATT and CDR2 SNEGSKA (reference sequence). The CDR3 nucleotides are TGCAGTGCGACGGGACATTACCTCACAGATACGCAGTATTTT. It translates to CSATGHYLTDTQYF.

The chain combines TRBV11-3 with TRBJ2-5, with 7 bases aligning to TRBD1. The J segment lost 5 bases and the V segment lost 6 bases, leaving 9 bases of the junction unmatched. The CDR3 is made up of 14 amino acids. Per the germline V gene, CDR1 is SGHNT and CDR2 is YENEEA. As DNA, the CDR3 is TGTGCCAGCAGGATGACAGGGTCTGTGGAGACCCAGTACTTC. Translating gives CASRMTGSVETQYF.

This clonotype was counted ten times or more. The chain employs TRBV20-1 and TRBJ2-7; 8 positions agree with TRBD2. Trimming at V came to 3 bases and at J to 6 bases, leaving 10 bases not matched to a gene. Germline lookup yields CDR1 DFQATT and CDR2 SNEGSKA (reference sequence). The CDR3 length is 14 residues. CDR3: CSASWAGGRFEQYF. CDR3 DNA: TGCAGTGCTAGTTGGGCGGGAGGAAGATTCGAGCAGTACTTC.

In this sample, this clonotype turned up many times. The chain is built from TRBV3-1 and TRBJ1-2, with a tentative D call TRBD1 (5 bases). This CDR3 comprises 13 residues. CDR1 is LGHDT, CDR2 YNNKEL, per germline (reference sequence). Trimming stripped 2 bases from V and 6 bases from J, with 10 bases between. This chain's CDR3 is CASSQRGPNGYTF. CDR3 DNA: TGTGCCAGCAGCCAACGGGGACCGAATGGCTACACCTTC.

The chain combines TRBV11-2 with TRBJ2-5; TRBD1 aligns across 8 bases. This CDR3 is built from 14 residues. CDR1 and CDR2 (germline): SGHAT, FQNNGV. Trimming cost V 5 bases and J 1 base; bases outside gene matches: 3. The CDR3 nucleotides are TGTGCCAGCAGCCTGGGACAGGCCCAAGAGACCCAGTACTTC. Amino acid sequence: CASSLGQAQETQYF.